This T cell receptor beta chain was captured in a study of blood T cell repertoires in COVID-19. Study-level background: T cells, B-cell-depleted T cells, or PBMCs supplied cDNA or gDNA.

In the study's own analysis: The assay estimated nucleated cells by amplifying reference gene primers. Produced via immunoSEQ multiplex PCR; TCRdb's table is partial and in-frame only. V and J calls and clone size are copied from that table; D and trimming were computed from the DNA. Found here are 250,000 to 350,000 clones, around 90% of them singletons; the top ten hold about 1%. Participants were aged roughly 18 to 100 years from around 25 US areas. Participant-reported clinical history was the basis for cohort assignment. The CDR3 covers 15 residues. The germline CDR1 and CDR2 sequences are SGHVS and FQNEAQ. V lost 2 bases and J lost 8; bases outside the gene matches: 9.

The sample consisted of PBMCs or T cells enriched from blood (not recorded which). The TCR originated in a woman aged 25 to 39 who had recovered from COVID-19. This chain uses TRBV7-8 with TRBJ2-1; 7 bases are a match to TRBD2. As DNA, the CDR3 is TGTGCCAGCAGCTTAAATGCGGGGGAGCGGGATGAGCAGTTCTTC. This sequence encodes CASSLNAGERDEQFF. The whole variable domain, remainder taken from reference TRBV7-8 and TRBJ2-1, is GAGVSQSPRYKVAKRGQDVALRCDPISGHVSLFWYQQALGQGPEFLTYFQNEAQLDKSGLPSDRFFAERPEGSVSTLKIQRTQQEDSAVYLCASSLNAGERDEQFFGPGTRLTVL.